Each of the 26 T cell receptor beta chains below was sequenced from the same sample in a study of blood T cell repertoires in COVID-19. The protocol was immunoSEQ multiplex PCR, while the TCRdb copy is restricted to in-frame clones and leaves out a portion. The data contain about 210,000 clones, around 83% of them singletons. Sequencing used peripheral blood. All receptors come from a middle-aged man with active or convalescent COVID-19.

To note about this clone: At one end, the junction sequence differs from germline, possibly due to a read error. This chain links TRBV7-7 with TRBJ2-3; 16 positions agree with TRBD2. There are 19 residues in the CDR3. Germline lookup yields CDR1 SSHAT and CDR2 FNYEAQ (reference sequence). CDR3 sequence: CASSLAGTSGGAPLDTQYF. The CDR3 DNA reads TGTGCTAGCAGCTTAGCCGGGACTAGCGGGGGGGCCCCCCTGGATACGCAGTATTTT.

CDR3 loop: CASSPTTGGVYGYTF. The DNA of the CDR3 is TGTGCCAGCAGTCCAACGACAGGGGGCGTTTATGGCTACACCTTC. The genes are TRBV27 and TRBJ1-2; 10 nucleotides match TRBD1. Germline V gene data show CDR1 as MNHEY and CDR2 as SMNVEV (reference sequence). J gave up 5 bases and V 5 bases, and 8 bases lay outside the gene matches. The CDR3 totals 15 residues.

CDR3 amino acids: CASAPQGLVSYEQYF. Written as DNA, the CDR3 is TGTGCCTCAGCCCCACAGGGCCTCGTCTCCTACGAGCAGTACTTC. J is TRBJ2-7 and V is TRBV27, with D tentatively TRBD1 (6 bases). V was shortened by 11 bases and J by 0 bases, with 20 bases between the two germline ends. The CDR3 is 15 amino acids. Germline V gives CDR1 MNHEY, CDR2 SMNVEV (reference sequence).

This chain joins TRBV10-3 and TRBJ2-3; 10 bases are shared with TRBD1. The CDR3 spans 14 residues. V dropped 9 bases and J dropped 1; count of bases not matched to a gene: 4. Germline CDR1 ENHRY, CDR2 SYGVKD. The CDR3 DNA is TGTGCCATAGACAGGGGGCGCGGCACAGATACGCAGTATTTT. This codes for CAIDRGRGTDTQYF.

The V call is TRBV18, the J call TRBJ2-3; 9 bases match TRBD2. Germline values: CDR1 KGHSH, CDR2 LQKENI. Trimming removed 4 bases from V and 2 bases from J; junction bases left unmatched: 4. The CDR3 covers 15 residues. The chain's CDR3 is CASSLAGEITDTQYF. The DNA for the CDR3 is TGTGCCAGCTCACTAGCGGGAGAAATCACAGATACGCAGTATTTT.

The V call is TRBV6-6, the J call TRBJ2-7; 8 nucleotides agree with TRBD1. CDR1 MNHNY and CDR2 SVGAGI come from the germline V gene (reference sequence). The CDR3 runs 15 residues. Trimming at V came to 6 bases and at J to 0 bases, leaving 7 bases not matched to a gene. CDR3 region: CASSSRDRSSYEQYF. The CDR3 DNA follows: TGTGCCAGCAGCTCCCGGGACAGGAGCTCCTACGAGCAGTACTTC.

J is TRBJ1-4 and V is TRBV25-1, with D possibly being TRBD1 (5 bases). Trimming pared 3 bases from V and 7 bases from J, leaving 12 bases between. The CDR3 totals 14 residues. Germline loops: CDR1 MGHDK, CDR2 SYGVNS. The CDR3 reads CASSDSGEVEKLFF. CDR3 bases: TGTGCCAGCAGTGATTCGGGGGAAGTTGAAAAACTGTTTTTT.

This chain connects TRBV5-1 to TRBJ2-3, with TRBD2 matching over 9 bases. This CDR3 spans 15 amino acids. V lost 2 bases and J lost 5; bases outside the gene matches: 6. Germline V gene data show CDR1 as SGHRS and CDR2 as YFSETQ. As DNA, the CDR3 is TGCGCCAGCAGCTTCTTTAGCGGGGGCGGAGATACGCAGTATTTT. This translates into CASSFFSGGGDTQYF.

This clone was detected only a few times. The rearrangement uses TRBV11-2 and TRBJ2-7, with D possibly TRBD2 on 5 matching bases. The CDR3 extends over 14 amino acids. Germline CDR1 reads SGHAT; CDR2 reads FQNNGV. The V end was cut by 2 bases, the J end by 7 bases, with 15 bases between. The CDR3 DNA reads TGTGCCAGCAGCTTAACGGGGTTTCGTTTAGAGCAGTACTTC. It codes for CASSLTGFRLEQYF.

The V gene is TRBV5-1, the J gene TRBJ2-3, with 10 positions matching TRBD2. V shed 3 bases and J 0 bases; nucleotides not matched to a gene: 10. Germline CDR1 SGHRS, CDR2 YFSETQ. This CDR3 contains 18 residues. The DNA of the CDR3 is TGCGCCAGCAGCTCCCCCCGGGCTAGCGGGGGTAGCACAGATACGCAGTATTTT. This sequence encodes CASSSPRASGGSTDTQYF.

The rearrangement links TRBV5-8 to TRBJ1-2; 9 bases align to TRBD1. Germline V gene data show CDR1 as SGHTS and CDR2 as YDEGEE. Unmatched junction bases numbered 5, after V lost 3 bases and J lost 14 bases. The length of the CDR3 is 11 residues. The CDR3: CASSWRTGVTF. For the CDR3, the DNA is TGTGCCAGCAGCTGGAGGACAGGGGTAACCTTC.

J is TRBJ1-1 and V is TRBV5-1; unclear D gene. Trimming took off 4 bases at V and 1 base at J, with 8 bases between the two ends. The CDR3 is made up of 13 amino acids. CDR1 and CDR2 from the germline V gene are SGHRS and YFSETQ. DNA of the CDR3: TGCGCCAGCAGCACGGGTCAGAACACTGAAGCTTTCTTT. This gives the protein CASSTGQNTEAFF.

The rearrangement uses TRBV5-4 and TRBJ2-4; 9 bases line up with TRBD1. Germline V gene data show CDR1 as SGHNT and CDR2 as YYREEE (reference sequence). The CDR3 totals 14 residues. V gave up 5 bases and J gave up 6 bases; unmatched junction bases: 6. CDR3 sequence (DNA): TGTGCCAGCAGGTTACAGGGGGCAGGAAACATTCAGTACTTC. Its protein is CASRLQGAGNIQYF.

DNA of the CDR3: TGTGCCAGCAGCGCCCATCAGGGGGCGATTGACGAGCAGTACTTC. Translated: CASSAHQGAIDEQYF. The chain uses TRBV9 and TRBJ2-7; 8 bases align to TRBD1. The junction had 10 bases not matched to a gene; V was cut back by 3 bases and J by 5 bases. Germline CDR1 is SGDLS and CDR2 is YYNGEE. The CDR3 consists of 15 residues.

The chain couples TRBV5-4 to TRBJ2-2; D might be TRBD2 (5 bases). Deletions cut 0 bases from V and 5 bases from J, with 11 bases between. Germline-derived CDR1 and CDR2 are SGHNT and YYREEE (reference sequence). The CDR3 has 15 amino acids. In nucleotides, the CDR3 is TGTGCCAGCAGCTTGGACGGGAAAGGGACCGGGGAGCTGTTTTTT. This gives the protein CASSLDGKGTGELFF.

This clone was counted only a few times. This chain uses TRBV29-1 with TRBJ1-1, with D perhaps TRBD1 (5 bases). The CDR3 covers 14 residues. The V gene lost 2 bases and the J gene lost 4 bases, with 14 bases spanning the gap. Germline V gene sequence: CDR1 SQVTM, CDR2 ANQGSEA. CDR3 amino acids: CSVEKGVRGTEAFF. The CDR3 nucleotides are TGCAGCGTTGAAAAGGGTGTTAGGGGCACTGAAGCTTTCTTT.

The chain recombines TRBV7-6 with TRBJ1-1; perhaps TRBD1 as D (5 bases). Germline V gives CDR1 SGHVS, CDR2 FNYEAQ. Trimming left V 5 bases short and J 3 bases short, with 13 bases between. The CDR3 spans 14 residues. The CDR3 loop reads CASSVQVGDTEAFF. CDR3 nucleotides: TGTGCCAGCAGCGTCCAGGTAGGGGACACTGAAGCTTTCTTT.

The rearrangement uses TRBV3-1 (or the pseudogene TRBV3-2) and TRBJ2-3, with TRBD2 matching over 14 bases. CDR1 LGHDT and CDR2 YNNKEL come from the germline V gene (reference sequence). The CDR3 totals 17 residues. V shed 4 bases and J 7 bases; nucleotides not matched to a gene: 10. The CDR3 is CASSRGLAGVPPNTQYF. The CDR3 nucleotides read TGTGCCAGCAGCCGGGGACTAGCGGGAGTGCCACCGAATACGCAGTATTTT.

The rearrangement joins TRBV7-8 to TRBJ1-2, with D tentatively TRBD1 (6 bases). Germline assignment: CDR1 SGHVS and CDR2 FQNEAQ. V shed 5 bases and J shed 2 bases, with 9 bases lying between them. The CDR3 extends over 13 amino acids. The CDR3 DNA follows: TGTGCCAGCAGCCGAGGACAGAACTATGGCTACACCTTC. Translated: CASSRGQNYGYTF.

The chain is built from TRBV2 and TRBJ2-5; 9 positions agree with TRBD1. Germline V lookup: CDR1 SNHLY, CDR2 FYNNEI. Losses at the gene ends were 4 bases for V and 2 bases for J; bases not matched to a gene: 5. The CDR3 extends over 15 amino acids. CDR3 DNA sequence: TGTGCCAGCAGTGGCGGGACAGGGTTTCAAGAGACCCAGTACTTC. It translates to CASSGGTGFQETQYF. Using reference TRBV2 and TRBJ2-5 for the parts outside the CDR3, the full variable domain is EPEVTQTPSHQVTQMGQEVILRCVPISNHLYFYWYRQILGQKVEFLVSFYNNEISEKSEIFDDQFSVERPDGSNFTLKIRSTKLEDSAMYFCASSGGTGFQETQYFGPGTRLLVL.

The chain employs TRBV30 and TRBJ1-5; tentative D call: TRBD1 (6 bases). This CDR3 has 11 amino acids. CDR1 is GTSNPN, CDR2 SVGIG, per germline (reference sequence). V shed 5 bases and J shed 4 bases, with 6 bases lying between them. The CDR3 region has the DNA TGTGCCTGGGGACAGAATCAGCCCCAGCATTTT. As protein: CAWGQNQPQHF. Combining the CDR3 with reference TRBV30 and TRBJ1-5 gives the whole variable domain SQTIHQWPATLVQPVGSPLSLECTVEGTSNPNLYWYRQAAGRGLQLLFYSVGIGQISSEVPQNLSASRPQDRQFILSSKKLLLSDSGFYLCAWGQNQPQHFGDGTRLSIL.

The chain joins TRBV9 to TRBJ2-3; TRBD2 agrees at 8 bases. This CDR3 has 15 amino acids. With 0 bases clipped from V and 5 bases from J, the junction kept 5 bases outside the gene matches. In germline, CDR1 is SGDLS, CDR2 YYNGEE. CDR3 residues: CASSVASGRGDTQYF. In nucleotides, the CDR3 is TGTGCCAGCAGCGTAGCTAGCGGGCGAGGAGATACGCAGTATTTT.

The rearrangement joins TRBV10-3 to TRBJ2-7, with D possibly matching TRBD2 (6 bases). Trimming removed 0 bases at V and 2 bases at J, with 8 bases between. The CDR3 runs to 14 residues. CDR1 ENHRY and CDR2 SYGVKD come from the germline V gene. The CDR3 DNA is TGTGCCATCAGTGAGTCCGGGGGTCCCTACGAGCAGTACTTC. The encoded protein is CAISESGGPYEQYF.

CDR3 DNA sequence: TGCGCCAGCAGCCAACCCGAGGCGGGAGGCTACACCTTC. This codes for CASSQPEAGGYTF. V is TRBV4-3 and J is TRBJ1-2; D remains ambiguous. CDR1 is LGHNA and CDR2 is YSLEER in the germline V gene. The V and J ends lost 2 bases and 8 bases respectively, with 12 bases between them. This CDR3 comprises 13 residues.

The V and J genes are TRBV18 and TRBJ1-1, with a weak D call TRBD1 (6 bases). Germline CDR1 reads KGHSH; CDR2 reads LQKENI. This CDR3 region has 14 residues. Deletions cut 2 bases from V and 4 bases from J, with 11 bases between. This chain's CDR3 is CASSPGGRATEAFF. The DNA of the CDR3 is TGTGCCAGCTCACCAGGGGGCAGGGCCACTGAAGCTTTCTTT.

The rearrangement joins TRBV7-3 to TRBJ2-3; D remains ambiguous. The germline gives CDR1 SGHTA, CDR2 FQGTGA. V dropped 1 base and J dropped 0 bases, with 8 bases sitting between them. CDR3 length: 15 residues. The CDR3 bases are TGTGCCAGCAGCTTAAACTACGCTAGCACAGATACGCAGTATTTT. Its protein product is CASSLNYASTDTQYF. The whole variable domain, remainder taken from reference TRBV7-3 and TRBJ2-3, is GAGVSQTPSNKVTEKGKYVELRCDPISGHTALYWYRQSLGQGPEFLIYFQGTGAADDSGLPNDRFFAVRPEGSVSTLKIQRTERGDSAVYLCASSLNYASTDTQYFGPGTRLTVL.